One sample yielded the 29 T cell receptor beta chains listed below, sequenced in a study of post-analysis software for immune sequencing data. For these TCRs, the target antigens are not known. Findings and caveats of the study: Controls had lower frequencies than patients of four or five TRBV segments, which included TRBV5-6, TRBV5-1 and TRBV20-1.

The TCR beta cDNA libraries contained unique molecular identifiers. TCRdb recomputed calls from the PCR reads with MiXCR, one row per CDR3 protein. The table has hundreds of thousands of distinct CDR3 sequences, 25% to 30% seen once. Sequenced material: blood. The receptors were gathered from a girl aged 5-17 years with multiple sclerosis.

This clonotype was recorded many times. The CDR3 reads CAIRDEAGANEQFF. The CDR3 nucleotides are TGTGCCATCAGGGACGAGGCGGGAGCCAATGAGCAGTTCTTC. The gene calls are TRBV10-3 and TRBJ2-1; 7 nucleotides match TRBD2. CDR3 length: 14 residues. Germline CDR1 reads ENHRY; CDR2 reads SYGVKD. The ends lost 6 bases at V and 6 bases at J; junction bases unmatched: 8.

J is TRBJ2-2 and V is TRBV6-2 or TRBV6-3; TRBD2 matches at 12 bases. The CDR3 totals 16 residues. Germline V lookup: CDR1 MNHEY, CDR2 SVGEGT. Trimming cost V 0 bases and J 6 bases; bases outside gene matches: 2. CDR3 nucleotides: TGTGCCAGCAGTTACTCACCTAGCGGGAGGGCCGGGGAGCTGTTTTTT. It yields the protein CASSYSPSGRAGELFF.

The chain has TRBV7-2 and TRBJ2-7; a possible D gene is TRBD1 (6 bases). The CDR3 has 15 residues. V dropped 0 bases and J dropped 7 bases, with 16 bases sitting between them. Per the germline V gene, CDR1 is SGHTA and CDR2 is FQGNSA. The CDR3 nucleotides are TGTGCCAGCAGCTTAGCGGGGGCCCTCGTCCATGAGCAGTACTTC. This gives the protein CASSLAGALVHEQYF.

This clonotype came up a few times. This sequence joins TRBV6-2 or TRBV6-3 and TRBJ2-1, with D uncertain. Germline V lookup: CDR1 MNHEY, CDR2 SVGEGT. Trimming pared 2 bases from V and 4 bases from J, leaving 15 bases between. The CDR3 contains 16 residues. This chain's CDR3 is CASSYRPTAGYNEQFF. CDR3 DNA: TGTGCCAGCAGTTACCGTCCAACCGCAGGATACAATGAGCAGTTCTTC.

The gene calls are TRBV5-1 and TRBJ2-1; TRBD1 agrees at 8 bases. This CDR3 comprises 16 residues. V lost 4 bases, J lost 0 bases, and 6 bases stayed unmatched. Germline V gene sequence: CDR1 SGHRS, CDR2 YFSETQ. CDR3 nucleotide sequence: TGCGCCAGCAGCGCCGGGGGACAGGTCTCCTACAATGAGCAGTTCTTC. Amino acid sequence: CASSAGGQVSYNEQFF.

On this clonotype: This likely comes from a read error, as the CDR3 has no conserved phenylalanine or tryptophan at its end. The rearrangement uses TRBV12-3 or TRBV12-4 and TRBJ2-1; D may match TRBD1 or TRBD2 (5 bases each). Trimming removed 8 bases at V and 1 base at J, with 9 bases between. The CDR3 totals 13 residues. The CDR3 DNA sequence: TGTGCCAGCGGTGGGGGATCCTACAATGAGCAGTTCTTA. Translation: CASGGGSYNEQFL.

The CDR3, as DNA: TGTGCCAGCAGCCCCGGCGGTGGGGTGATGGAAGGGGGTGAGCAGTTCTTC. Residues: CASSPGGGVMEGGEQFF. V and J are TRBV21-1 and TRBJ2-1; TRBD1, the table's D call, was not compared with the DNA. TRBV21-1 is flagged as a pseudogene. The CDR3 contains 17 residues.

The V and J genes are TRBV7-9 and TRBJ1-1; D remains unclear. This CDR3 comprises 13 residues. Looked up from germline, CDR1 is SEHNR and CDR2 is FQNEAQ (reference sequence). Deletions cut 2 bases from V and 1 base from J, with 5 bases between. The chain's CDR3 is CASSLPKNTEAFF. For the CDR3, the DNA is TGTGCCAGCAGCTTACCCAAGAACACTGAAGCTTTCTTT.

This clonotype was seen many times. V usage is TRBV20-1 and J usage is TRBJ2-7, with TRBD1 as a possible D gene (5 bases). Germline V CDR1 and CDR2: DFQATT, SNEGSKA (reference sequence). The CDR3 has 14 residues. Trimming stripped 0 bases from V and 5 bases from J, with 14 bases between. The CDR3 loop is CSARDSFRVNEQYF. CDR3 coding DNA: TGCAGTGCTAGAGACAGTTTCAGGGTCAACGAGCAGTACTTC.

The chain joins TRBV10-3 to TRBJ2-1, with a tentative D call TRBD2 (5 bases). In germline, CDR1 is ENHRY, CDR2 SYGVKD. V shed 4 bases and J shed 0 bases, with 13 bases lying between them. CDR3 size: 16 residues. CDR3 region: CAISGRSSSSYNEQFF. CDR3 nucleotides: TGTGCCATCAGTGGGAGGTCAAGCAGCTCCTACAATGAGCAGTTCTTC.

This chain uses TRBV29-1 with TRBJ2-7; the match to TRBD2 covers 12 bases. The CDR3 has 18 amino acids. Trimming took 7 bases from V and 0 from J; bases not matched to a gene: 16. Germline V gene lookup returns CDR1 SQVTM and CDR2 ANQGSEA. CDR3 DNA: TGCAGCGCTAAAGGACTAGCGGGATCATTCGTCTCCTCCTACGAGCAGTACTTC. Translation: CSAKGLAGSFVSSYEQYF.

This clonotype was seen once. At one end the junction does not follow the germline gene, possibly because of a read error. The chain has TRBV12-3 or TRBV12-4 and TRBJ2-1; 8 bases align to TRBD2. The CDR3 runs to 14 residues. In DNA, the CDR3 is TGTGCCAGCAGCAGACTAGCGCAAAGCAATGAGCAGTGCTTC. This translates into CASSRLAQSNEQCF.

The CDR3 sequence is CASSLLTPPLHF. CDR3 coding DNA: TGTGCCAGCAGCCTCCTGACGCCACCCCTCCACTTT. The chain couples TRBV12-3 or TRBV12-4 to TRBJ1-6; D unclear. V was cut by 6 bases and J by 11 bases, with 11 bases left in between. The CDR3 sequence is 12 residues long.

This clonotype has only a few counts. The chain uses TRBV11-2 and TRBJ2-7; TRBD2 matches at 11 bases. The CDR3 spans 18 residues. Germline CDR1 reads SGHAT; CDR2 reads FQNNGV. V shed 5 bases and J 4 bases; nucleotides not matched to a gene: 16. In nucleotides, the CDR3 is TGTGCCAGCAGCGCTTATTGTGGGGGGACTAGCGGATTTTACGAGCAGTACTTC. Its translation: CASSAYCGGTSGFYEQYF.

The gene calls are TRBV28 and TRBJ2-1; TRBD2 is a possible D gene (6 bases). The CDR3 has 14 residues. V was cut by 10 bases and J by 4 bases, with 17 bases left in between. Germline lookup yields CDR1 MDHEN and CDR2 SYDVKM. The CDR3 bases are TGTGCCACCGAGGGACTTTCGTGGTACAATGAGCAGTTCTTC. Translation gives CATEGLSWYNEQFF.

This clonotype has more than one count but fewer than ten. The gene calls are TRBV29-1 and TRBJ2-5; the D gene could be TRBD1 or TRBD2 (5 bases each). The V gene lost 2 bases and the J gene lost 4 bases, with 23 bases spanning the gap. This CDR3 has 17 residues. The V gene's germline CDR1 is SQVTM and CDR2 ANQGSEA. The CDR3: CSVENVRGEGRRETQYF. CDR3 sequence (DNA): TGCAGCGTTGAAAATGTTCGGGGAGAGGGACGCCGAGAGACCCAGTACTTC. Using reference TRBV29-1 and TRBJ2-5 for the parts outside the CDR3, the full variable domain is SAVISQKPSRDICQRGTSLTIQCQVDSQVTMMFWYRQQPGQSLTLIATANQGSEATYESGFVIDKFPISRPNLTFSTLTVSNMSPEDSSIYLCSVENVRGEGRRETQYFGPGTRLLVL.

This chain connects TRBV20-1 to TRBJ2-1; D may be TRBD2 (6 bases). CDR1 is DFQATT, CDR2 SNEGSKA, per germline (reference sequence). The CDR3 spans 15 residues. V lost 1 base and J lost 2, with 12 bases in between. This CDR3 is CSARGAGLAYNEQFF. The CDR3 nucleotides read TGCAGTGCTAGAGGGGCGGGGCTAGCCTACAATGAGCAGTTCTTC.

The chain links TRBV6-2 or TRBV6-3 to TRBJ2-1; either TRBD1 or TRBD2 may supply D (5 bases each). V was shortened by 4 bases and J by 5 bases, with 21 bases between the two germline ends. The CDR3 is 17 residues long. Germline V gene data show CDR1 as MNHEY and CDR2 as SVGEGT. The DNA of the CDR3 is TGTGCCAGCAGTTCTTTCCACAGGCGAATGGGGGACAATGAGCAGTTCTTC. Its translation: CASSSFHRRMGDNEQFF.

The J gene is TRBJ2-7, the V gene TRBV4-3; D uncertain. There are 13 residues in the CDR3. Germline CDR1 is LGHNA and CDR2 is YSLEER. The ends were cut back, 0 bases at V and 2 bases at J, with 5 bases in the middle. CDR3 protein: CASSQDLTYEQYF. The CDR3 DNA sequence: TGCGCCAGCAGCCAAGATTTGACCTACGAGCAGTACTTC.

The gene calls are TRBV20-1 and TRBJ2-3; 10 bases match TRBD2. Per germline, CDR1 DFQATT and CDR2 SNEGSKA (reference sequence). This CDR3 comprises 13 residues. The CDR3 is CRSSSGSPDTQYF. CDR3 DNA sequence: TGCAGGTCCTCTAGCGGGAGTCCAGATACGCAGTATTTT.

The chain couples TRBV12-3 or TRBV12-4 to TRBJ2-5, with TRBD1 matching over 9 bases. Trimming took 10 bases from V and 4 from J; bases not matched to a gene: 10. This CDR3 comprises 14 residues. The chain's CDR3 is CATAPDRGLETQYF. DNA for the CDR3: TGTGCCACCGCCCCGGACAGGGGATTAGAGACCCAGTACTTC.

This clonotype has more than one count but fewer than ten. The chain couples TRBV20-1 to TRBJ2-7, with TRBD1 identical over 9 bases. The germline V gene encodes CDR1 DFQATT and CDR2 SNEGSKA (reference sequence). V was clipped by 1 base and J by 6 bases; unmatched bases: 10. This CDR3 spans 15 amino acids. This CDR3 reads CSARVDATTGGEQYF. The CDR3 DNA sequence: TGCAGTGCTAGAGTTGACGCGACGACAGGGGGCGAGCAGTACTTC.

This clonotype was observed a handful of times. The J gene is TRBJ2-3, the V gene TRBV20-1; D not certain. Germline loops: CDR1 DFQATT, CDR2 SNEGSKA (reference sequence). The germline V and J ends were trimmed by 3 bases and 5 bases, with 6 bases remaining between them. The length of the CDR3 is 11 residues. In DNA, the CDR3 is TGCAGTGCTAGGAGTTTAGATACGCAGTATTTT. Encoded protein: CSARSLDTQYF.

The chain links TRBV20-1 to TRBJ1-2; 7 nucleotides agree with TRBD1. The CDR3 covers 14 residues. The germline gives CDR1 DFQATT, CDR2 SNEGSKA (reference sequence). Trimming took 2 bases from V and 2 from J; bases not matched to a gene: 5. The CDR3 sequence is CSARMVRGNYGYTF. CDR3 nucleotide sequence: TGCAGTGCTAGAATGGTCAGGGGGAACTATGGCTACACCTTC.

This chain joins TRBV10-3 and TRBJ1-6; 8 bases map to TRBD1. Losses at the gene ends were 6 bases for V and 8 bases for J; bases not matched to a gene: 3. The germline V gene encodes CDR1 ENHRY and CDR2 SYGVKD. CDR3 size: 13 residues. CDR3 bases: TGTGCCATCAGGACAGGGGTAGATTCACCCCTCCACTTT. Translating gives CAIRTGVDSPLHF.

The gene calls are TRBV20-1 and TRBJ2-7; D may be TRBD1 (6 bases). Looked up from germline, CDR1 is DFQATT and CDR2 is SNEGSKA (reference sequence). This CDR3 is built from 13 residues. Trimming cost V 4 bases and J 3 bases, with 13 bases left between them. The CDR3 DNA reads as TGCAGTGCTACTACAGGGTATTTCTACGAGCAGTACTTC. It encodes CSATTGYFYEQYF.

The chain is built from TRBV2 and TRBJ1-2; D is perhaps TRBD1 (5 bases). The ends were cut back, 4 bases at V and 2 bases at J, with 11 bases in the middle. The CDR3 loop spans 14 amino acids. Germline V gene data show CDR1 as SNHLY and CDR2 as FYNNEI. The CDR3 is CASSVPGSNYGYTF. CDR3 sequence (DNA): TGTGCCAGCAGTGTCCCAGGGTCCAACTATGGCTACACCTTC.

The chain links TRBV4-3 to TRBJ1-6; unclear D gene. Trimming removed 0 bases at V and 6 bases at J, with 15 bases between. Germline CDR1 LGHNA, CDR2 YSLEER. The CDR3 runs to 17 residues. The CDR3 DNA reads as TGCGCCAGCAGCCAAGATTTGCTTGGGGTCCGTAATTCACCCCTCCACTTT. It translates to CASSQDLLGVRNSPLHF.

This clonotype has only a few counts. CDR3 protein: CASSPQRRGLAQYF. DNA for the CDR3: TGTGCCAGCAGCCCGCAACGGCGGGGCCTTGCTCAGTATTTT. The J gene is TRBJ2-3, the V gene TRBV7-8; maybe TRBD2 (6 bases). Deletions cut 5 bases from V and 12 bases from J, with 21 bases between. There are 14 residues in the CDR3. The germline V gene encodes CDR1 SGHVS and CDR2 FQNEAQ.